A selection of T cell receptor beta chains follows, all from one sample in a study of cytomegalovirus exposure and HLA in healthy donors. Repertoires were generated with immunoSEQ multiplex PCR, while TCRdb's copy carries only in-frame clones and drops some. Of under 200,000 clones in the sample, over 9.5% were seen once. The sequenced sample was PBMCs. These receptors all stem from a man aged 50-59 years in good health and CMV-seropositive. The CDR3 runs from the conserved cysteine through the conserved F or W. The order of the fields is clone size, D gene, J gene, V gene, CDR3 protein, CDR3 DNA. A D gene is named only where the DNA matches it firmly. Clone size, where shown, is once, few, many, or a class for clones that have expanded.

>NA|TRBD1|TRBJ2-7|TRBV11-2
CASSLRTGAPYEQYF
TGTGCCAGCAGCCTCCGGACAGGGGCTCCCTACGAGCAGTACTTC
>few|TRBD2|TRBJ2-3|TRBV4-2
CASSQEGLGGAYTQYF
TGTGCCAGCAGCCAAGAGGGACTAGGGGGAGCTTATACGCAGTATTTT
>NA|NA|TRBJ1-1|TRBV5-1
CASSLPQNTEAFF
TGCGCCAGCAGCTTGCCCCAGAACACTGAAGCTTTCTTT
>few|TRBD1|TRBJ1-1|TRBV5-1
CASSQTGDGTEAFF
TGCGCCAGCAGCCAAACAGGGGATGGCACTGAAGCTTTCTTT
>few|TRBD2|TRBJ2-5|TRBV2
CASRIRTSGQETQYF
TGTGCCAGCAGGATCCGGACTAGCGGACAAGAGACCCAGTACTTC
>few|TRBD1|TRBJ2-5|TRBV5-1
CASGTGGGETQYF
TGCGCCAGCGGGACAGGGGGCGGCGAGACCCAGTACTTC
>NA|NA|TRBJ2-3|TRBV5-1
CASSLDSSTDTQYF
TGCGCCAGCAGCCTAGACAGTAGCACAGATACGCAGTATTTT
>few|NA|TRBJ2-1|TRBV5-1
CASSLQGMRNEQFF
TGCGCCAGCAGCTTACAGGGTATGCGCAATGAGCAGTTCTTC
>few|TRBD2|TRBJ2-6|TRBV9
CASSAQLAGAGANVLTF
TGTGCCAGCAGCGCCCAGCTAGCGGGGGCTGGGGCCAACGTCCTGACTTTC
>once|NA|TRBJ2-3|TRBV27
CASSARVSTDTQYF
TGTGCCAGCAGTGCGAGAGTTAGCACAGATACGCAGTATTTT
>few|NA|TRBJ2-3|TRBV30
CAWRTAEDTQYF
TGTGCCTGGAGGACAGCCGAAGATACGCAGTATTTT
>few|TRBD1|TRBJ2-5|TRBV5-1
CASSPSPSGTAQETQYF
TGCGCCAGCAGCCCGAGCCCTTCGGGGACAGCGCAAGAGACCCAGTACTTC
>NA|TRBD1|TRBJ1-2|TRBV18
CASSPGQGNYGYTF
TGTGCCAGCTCACCGGGACAGGGGAACTATGGCTACACCTTC
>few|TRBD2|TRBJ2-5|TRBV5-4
CASSPAGGMETQYF
TGTGCCAGCAGTCCAGCGGGGGGAATGGAGACCCAGTACTTC
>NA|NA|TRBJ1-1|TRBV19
CASFKAANTEAFF
TGTGCCAGCTTTAAGGCGGCAAACACTGAAGCTTTCTTT
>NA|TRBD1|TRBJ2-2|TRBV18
CASSPLGQGWTGELFF
TGTGCCAGCTCACCACTGGGACAGGGATGGACCGGGGAGCTGTTTTTT
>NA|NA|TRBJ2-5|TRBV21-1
CASSLRQGQETQYF
TGTGCCAGCAGCCTTCGACAGGGCCAAGAGACCCAGTACTTC
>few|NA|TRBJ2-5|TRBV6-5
CASSRQDETQYF
TGTGCCAGCAGTAGACAGGACGAGACCCAGTACTTC
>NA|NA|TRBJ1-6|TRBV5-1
CASSLDRGGANSPLHF
TGCGCCAGCAGCTTGGATCGAGGGGGGGCTAATTCACCCCTCCACTTT
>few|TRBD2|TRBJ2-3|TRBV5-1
CASSSGLAGGSRSTDTQYF
TGCGCCAGCAGCTCTGGACTAGCGGGGGGCAGTAGAAGCACAGATACGCAGTATTTT